This TCR beta chain appears in the sequencing data of a study of T cells in Graves' hyperthyroidism and ophthalmopathy (dated by TCRdb to about 2019). Study-level background: Peripheral blood samples were taken at the time of initial diagnosis, prior to any treatment. In addition, the study compared T-cell repertoires in thyroid tissue and in blood from six Graves' hyperthyroidism patients. For training and testing, the 100 or so patients in the discovery cohort were randomly divided in a 7:3 ratio. TCR Vbeta CDR3 sequencing of 120 to 150 peripheral blood samples (43 ophthalmopathy, about 80 hyperthyroidism and approximately 17 progressor patients) is reported in the paper. To identify distinguishing TCR V-J signatures, a discovery cohort of about 100 patients was used, comprising under 45 with Graves' ophthalmopathy and some 60 with stable Graves' hyperthyroidism. Following sampling, methimazole starting at 30 mg daily was given to hyperthyroidism patients, and high-dose intravenous methylprednisolone was given to ophthalmopathy patients. Prospective prediction of ophthalmopathy was tested in an independent validation cohort consisting of 18 hyperthyroidism patients and some 16 patients who later progressed to ophthalmopathy.

Broader findings and caveats from the paper: A model built on a 13 V-J signature distinguished ophthalmopathy from stable hyperthyroidism, reaching roughly 88% sensitivity and about 81% specificity in cross-validation and 80%/75% in testing. Sample size was not statistically predetermined, and investigators were not blinded to group allocation. During validation, the model predicted progression to ophthalmopathy a median of about 6.5 months ahead of onset, with more than 60% sensitivity and more than 72% specificity. Most expanded thyroid clonotypes (frequency above 0.001) were also detected in blood, suggesting blood repertoires may reflect thyroid immune responses.

Graves' hyperthyroidism was defined as stable when no progression to ophthalmopathy occurred over 18 months of follow-up. Hyperthyroidism patients were newly diagnosed, with disease duration under 2 months, and aged 18 to 65 years. Any patient with an uncontrolled infection, another autoimmune disease, pregnancy or lactation was excluded. Diagnoses relied on clinical symptoms, serum thyroxine and TRAb, thyroid ultrasound and orbital computed tomography. PBMCs were separated from approximately 9.9 ml of fresh peripheral blood using Ficoll-Paque density gradient centrifugation. Total RNA was extracted with Trizol reagent, and quality was checked on an Agilent 2100 Bioanalyzer. The TCR beta CDR3 regions were amplified from RNA transcripts. The first round of RT-PCR for the TCR CDR3 was performed with the HTBI primer set and the Qiagen OneStep RT-PCR kit. The libraries were constructed in a second round of multiplex PCR and then size-selected and purified. Sequencing of the libraries was done on an Illumina HiSeq2000 using paired-end 100 bp reads. Per the authors' processing: SOAPnuke was used to process the raw data, removing reads that contained adapters or uncalled bases, had a mean Phred below 15, or lacked an exact match to the constant primer or identifier. High-quality paired reads were merged using COPE v1.2.5, and each unique nucleotide sequence was defined as a clonotype. MiTCR v1.1 was used to align clonotypes to the IMGT TRBV, TRBD and TRBJ reference segments. Analysis was restricted to V-J combinations with a frequency above 0.0001, which covered about 99% of repertoires. The TCS score was defined as F50 (clonal expansion) divided by E x V (chaos), with BLOSUM62-based TCRdist calculated between CDR3 peptides within each V-J. Welch's t-statistics and random forest reduced several hundred V-J features to about 12, which were used in a naive Bayes classifier (R e1071). TCRdb redid the processing of the public reads, applying fastp at Q25 and MiXCR, and retained in-frame beta chains. When rows share a CDR3 protein, they turn into one entry using the most common DNA and genes. TCRdb, not the original authors, processed these V and J calls. The sample records 300,000 to 350,000 distinct CDR3 sequences, 20% to 25% of which are singletons. 50% of the sample rests with the top ten.

A few counts support this clonotype. Its cognate antigen has yet to be identified. No base-level quality is on record; no much larger clone is a single base apart. The CDR3 has 16 amino acids, counting the end cysteine and phenylalanine. CDR3 DNA only is kept here, 48 bases in frame from base 1. From the germline V gene (reference sequence), CDR1 is MNHEY and CDR2 is SMNVEV. The junction carries 10 bases between V and J, which are trimmed by 0 bases and 0 bases respectively. This receptor chain uses TRBV27 and TRBJ2-3; a tentative D call is TRBD2 (6 bases match). The sequence came from a woman aged 45 to 65 with Graves' hyperthyroidism. Source material: blood. Here the CDR3 is given as CASSLSIGTSTDTQYF. Here is the DNA: TGTGCCAGCAGTTTATCAATCGGGACTAGCACAGATACGCAGTATTTT.